This is a list of T cell receptor beta chains from one sample in a study of T cell changes during pregnancy in multiple sclerosis. Clones were read by immunoSEQ multiplex PCR, and TCRdb kept only the in-frame ones, dropping some. This table has some 40,000 clones, approximately 94% appearing once. The specimen comprised CD4+ T cells from peripheral blood mononuclear cells, sampled after pregnancy. These receptors were collected from a female donor with multiple sclerosis, enrolled in a pregnancy study. Each CDR3 is given with its conserved first and last residue. D genes are given only for firm matches. Not every row has a clone size; where given, it reads once, few, many or a size class.

abundance: NA
j_gene: TRBJ2-2
d_gene: NA
v_gene: TRBV21-1
CDR3aa: CASSKPRVFGGELFF
CDR3nt: TGTGCCAGCAGCAAGCCCAGGGTCTTTGGCGGGGAGCTGTTTTTT

abundance: NA
j_gene: TRBJ2-2
d_gene: NA
v_gene: TRBV11-2
CDR3aa: CASRHVRGTVNTGELFF
CDR3nt: TGTGCCAGCAGACACGTCCGGGGGACCGTGAACACCGGGGAGCTGTTTTTT

abundance: NA
j_gene: TRBJ2-1
d_gene: NA
v_gene: TRBV18
CDR3aa: CASSPNRAIGDEQFF
CDR3nt: TGTGCCAGCTCACCAAACAGGGCCATCGGGGATGAGCAGTTCTTC

abundance: once
j_gene: TRBJ2-5
d_gene: NA
v_gene: TRBV5-1
CDR3aa: CASSLVEETQYF
CDR3nt: TGCGCCAGCAGCTTGGTTGAGGAGACCCAGTACTTC

abundance: NA
j_gene: TRBJ2-3
d_gene: TRBD2
v_gene: TRBV9
CDR3aa: CASSALAGTSGADTQYF
CDR3nt: TGTGCCAGCAGCGCGCTGGCCGGGACTAGCGGGGCAGATACGCAGTATTTT

abundance: NA
j_gene: TRBJ2-5
d_gene: NA
v_gene: TRBV5-1
CDR3aa: CASSSEGQRETQYF
CDR3nt: TGCGCCAGCAGCTCGGAGGGGCAACGAGAGACCCAGTACTTC

abundance: NA
j_gene: TRBJ2-3
d_gene: TRBD2
v_gene: TRBV15
CDR3aa: CATSEGPGGDTQYF
CDR3nt: TGTGCCACCAGCGAGGGACCGGGGGGGGATACGCAGTATTTT

abundance: NA
j_gene: TRBJ1-1
d_gene: TRBD1
v_gene: TRBV5-1
CDR3aa: CASSYRTGPNTEAFF
CDR3nt: TGCGCCAGCAGCTACCGGACAGGGCCGAACACTGAAGCTTTCTTT

abundance: NA
j_gene: TRBJ1-4
d_gene: NA
v_gene: TRBV18
CDR3aa: CASSGTATNEKLFF
CDR3nt: TGTGCCAGCTCCGGTACAGCTACTAATGAAAAACTGTTTTTT

abundance: NA
j_gene: TRBJ2-4
d_gene: NA
v_gene: TRBV27
CDR3aa: CASSLGLQGRGIQYF
CDR3nt: TGTGCCAGCAGTTTAGGGTTACAAGGAAGGGGTATTCAGTACTTC

abundance: NA
j_gene: TRBJ2-4
d_gene: TRBD2
v_gene: TRBV7-9
CDR3aa: CASSLSSGGAKNIQYF
CDR3nt: TGTGCCAGCAGCTTATCTAGCGGGGGGGCCAAAAACATTCAGTACTTC

abundance: NA
j_gene: TRBJ1-5
d_gene: TRBD1
v_gene: TRBV5-1
CDR3aa: CASSSTGESNQPQHF
CDR3nt: TGCGCCAGCAGTTCGACAGGGGAGAGCAATCAGCCCCAGCATTTT

abundance: NA
j_gene: TRBJ1-2
d_gene: NA
v_gene: TRBV7-9
CDR3aa: CASSFGGLGYGYTF
CDR3nt: TGTGCCAGCAGCTTCGGGGGGCTAGGCTATGGCTACACCTTC

abundance: once
j_gene: TRBJ2-1
d_gene: NA
v_gene: TRBV14
CDR3aa: CASSQEAPGRSYNEQFF
CDR3nt: TGTGCCAGCAGCCAAGAAGCGCCAGGGCGATCTTACAATGAGCAGTTCTTC

abundance: NA
j_gene: TRBJ2-2
d_gene: NA
v_gene: TRBV2
CDR3aa: CASRVRGGGTGELFF
CDR3nt: TGTGCCAGCAGGGTCAGGGGCGGAGGCACCGGGGAGCTGTTTTTT

abundance: NA
j_gene: TRBJ2-6
d_gene: TRBD1
v_gene: TRBV9
CDR3aa: CASTQGALGANVLTF
CDR3nt: TGTGCCAGCACACAGGGGGCACTGGGGGCCAACGTCCTGACTTTC

abundance: NA
j_gene: TRBJ1-1
d_gene: NA
v_gene: TRBV14
CDR3aa: CASSQIGGRAFF
CDR3nt: TGTGCCAGCAGCCAAATTGGAGGGAGAGCTTTCTTT

abundance: once
j_gene: TRBJ2-4
d_gene: NA
v_gene: TRBV6-5
CDR3aa: CASSYGLNQNIQYF
CDR3nt: TGTGCCAGCAGTTACGGCCTCAATCAAAACATTCAGTACTTC

abundance: NA
j_gene: TRBJ2-1
d_gene: TRBD2
v_gene: TRBV5-1
CDR3aa: CASSPSRLAGGQTYNEQFF
CDR3nt: TGCGCCAGCAGTCCGTCTAGGCTAGCGGGGGGGCAGACCTACAATGAGCAGTTCTTC

abundance: NA
j_gene: TRBJ1-1
d_gene: TRBD1
v_gene: TRBV11-1
CDR3aa: CASSRRLQGVRGNTEAFF
CDR3nt: TGTGCCAGCAGCCGACGGTTACAGGGGGTAAGAGGGAACACTGAAGCTTTCTTT

abundance: NA
j_gene: TRBJ2-7
d_gene: TRBD1
v_gene: TRBV30
CDR3aa: CAWSVGTVSSEQYF
CDR3nt: TGTGCCTGGAGTGTGGGGACAGTGTCCAGCGAGCAGTACTTC

abundance: NA
j_gene: TRBJ1-5
d_gene: NA
v_gene: TRBV7-8
CDR3aa: CASSLRWTDSNQPQHF
CDR3nt: TGTGCCAGCAGCTTAAGATGGACAGATAGCAATCAGCCCCAGCATTTT